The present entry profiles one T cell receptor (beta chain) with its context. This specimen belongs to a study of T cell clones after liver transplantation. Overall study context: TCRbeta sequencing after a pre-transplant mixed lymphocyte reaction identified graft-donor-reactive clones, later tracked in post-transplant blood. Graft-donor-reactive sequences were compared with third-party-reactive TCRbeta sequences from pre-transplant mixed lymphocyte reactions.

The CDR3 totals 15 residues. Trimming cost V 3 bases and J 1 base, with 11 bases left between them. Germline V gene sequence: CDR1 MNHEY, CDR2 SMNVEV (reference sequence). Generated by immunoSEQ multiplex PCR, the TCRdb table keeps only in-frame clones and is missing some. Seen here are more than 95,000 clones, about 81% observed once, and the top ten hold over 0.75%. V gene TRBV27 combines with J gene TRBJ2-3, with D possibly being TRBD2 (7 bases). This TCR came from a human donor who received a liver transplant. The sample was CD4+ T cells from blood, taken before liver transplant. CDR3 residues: CASSFGGGGTDTQYF. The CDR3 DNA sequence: TGTGCCAGCAGTTTTGGGGGGGGCGGCACAGATACGCAGTATTTT.